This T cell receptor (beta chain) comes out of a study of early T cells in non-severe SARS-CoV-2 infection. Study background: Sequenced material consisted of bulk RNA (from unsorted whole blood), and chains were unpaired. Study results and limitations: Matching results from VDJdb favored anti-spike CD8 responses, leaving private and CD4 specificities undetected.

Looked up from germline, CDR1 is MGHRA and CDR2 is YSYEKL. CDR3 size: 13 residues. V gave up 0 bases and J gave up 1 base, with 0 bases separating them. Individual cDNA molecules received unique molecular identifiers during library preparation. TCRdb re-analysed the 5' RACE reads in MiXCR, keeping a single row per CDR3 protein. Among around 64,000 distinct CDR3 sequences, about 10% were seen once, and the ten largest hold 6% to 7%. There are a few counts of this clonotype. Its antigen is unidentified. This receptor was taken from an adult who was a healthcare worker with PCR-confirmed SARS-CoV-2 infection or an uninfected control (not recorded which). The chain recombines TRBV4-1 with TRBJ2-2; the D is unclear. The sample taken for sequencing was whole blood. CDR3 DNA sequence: TGCGCCAGCAGCCAAGAGAACACCGGGGAGCTGTTTTTT. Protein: CASSQENTGELFF.